Listed here is a single TCR beta chain. The germline CDR1 and CDR2 sequences are SQVTM and ANQGSEA. The CDR3 loop spans 12 amino acids. The V gene end was trimmed by 7 bases and the J gene end by 3 bases; junction bases not matched to a gene: 5. This entry comes from a study of type 1 regulatory T cells. Study background: T-allo10 is an in vitro-generated, Tr1-enriched CD4 T cell product specific for alloantigen.

MiXCR, applied by TCRdb to the reads, yields one record per CDR3 protein. The table lists approximately 100,000 distinct CDR3 sequences, around a third of them singletons, with less than 2.5% in the top ten. The receptor was derived from a human donor in good health. The rearrangement links TRBV29-1 to TRBJ1-1; 7 bases match TRBD1. The specimen was CD4+ T cells, either the whole sample or a sorted fraction (not recorded which). The CDR3 DNA is TGCAGCGGAGGGGACAGTTACACTGAAGCTTTCTTT. Translated, it gives CSGGDSYTEAFF. The whole variable domain, filled in from reference TRBV29-1 and TRBJ1-1, reads SAVISQKPSRDICQRGTSLTIQCQVDSQVTMMFWYRQQPGQSLTLIATANQGSEATYESGFVIDKFPISRPNLTFSTLTVSNMSPEDSSIYLCSGGDSYTEAFFGQGTRLTVV.